These 18 T cell receptor beta chains were all obtained from the same sample, sequenced in a study of early T cells in non-severe SARS-CoV-2 infection. In TCRdb, the 5' RACE reads were re-called with MiXCR into one record per CDR3 protein. In the table there are around 45,000 distinct CDR3 sequences, roughly 7% of which are singletons. Sequenced sample: whole blood. Receptors were obtained from an adult who was a healthcare worker with PCR-confirmed SARS-CoV-2 infection or an uninfected control (not recorded which).

At least ten counts were recorded for this clonotype. The V and J genes are TRBV6-1 and TRBJ1-5, with unresolved D. This CDR3 contains 15 residues. Trimming took 8 bases from V and 5 from J, leaving 19 bases between them. Germline CDR1 is MNHNS and CDR2 is SASEGT. CDR3 DNA: TGTGCCAGCCTCCATTTTTTGGGCCTCGATCAGCCCCAGCATTTT. Translating gives CASLHFLGLDQPQHF.

This clonotype occurred many times. The chain carries TRBV4-3 and TRBJ2-3; D may be TRBD1 (5 bases). V dropped 3 bases and J dropped 4 bases, with 20 bases sitting between them. Germline CDR1 is LGHNA and CDR2 is YSLEER. CDR3 length equals 17 residues. The CDR3: CASSHRDPRPSADTQYF. Written as DNA, the CDR3 is TGCGCCAGCAGCCACAGGGATCCTAGACCGTCCGCAGATACGCAGTATTTT.

Points on this clonotype: This may be a read error, as it is one base from a much larger clone. The chain has TRBV20-1 and TRBJ2-7, with TRBD2 as a possible D gene (7 bases). The germline gives CDR1 DFQATT, CDR2 SNEGSKA (reference sequence). This CDR3 contains 12 residues. The CDR3 is CSPVREGVEQYF. The CDR3 coding sequence is TGCAGCCCTGTCAGGGAGGGGGTAGAGCAGTACTTC.

The CDR3 spells CSDQSGSTDTQYF. CDR3 nucleotide sequence: TGCAGCGACCAGAGTGGGAGCACAGATACGCAGTATTTT. The chain recombines TRBV29-1 with TRBJ2-3; unclear D gene. The germline V gene has CDR1 SQVTM and CDR2 ANQGSEA. V lost 7 bases and J lost 0, with 11 bases in between. CDR3 size: 13 residues.

This clonotype showed up just a few times. The V gene is TRBV20-1, the J gene TRBJ2-5, with 9 bases fitting TRBD2. The V gene end was trimmed by 1 base and the J gene end by 7 bases; junction bases not matched to a gene: 7. Germline V lookup: CDR1 DFQATT, CDR2 SNEGSKA (reference sequence). This CDR3 comprises 14 residues. The CDR3 is CSARVAGAIGTQYF. The CDR3 DNA reads as TGCAGTGCTAGAGTAGCGGGGGCCATAGGGACCCAGTACTTC.

This clonotype was seen a few times. The chain carries TRBV4-1 and TRBJ1-4; D gene ambiguous. The CDR3 is 18 residues long. Per the germline V gene, CDR1 is MGHRA and CDR2 is YSYEKL. The V end lost 0 bases, the J end lost 0 bases, and 14 bases lay between the germline ends. CDR3 sequence reads: CASSQDRIGIATNEKLFF. The CDR3 nucleotides read TGCGCCAGCAGCCAAGATCGTATAGGTATTGCAACTAATGAAAAACTGTTTTTT.

The CDR3 loop is CASSGRTDLVNGYTF. In DNA form, the CDR3 reads TGTGCCAGTAGTGGGAGGACAGACCTCGTAAATGGCTACACCTTC. V is TRBV19 and J is TRBJ1-2; D is possibly TRBD1 (6 bases). CDR1 and CDR2 (germline): LNHDA, SQIVND (reference sequence). V lost 5 bases to trimming and J lost 6 bases, with 19 bases between them. CDR3 length equals 15 residues. The whole variable domain, filled in from reference TRBV19 and TRBJ1-2, reads DGGITQSPKYLFRKEGQNVTLSCEQNLNHDAMYWYRQDPGQGLRLIYYSQIVNDFQKGDIAEGYSVSREKKESFPLTVTSAQKNPTAFYLCASSGRTDLVNGYTFGSGTRLTVV.

The chain has TRBV10-3 and TRBJ1-1; D perhaps matches TRBD1 (5 bases). This CDR3 comprises 14 residues. CDR1 is ENHRY and CDR2 is SYGVKD in the germline V gene. V lost 3 bases and J 11 bases, leaving 19 bases between the germline ends. The CDR3 DNA reads as TGTGCCATCAGTGAAACCCCGGGGGAGAGGGATGCTTTCTTT. This translates into CAISETPGERDAFF.

This clonotype has only a few counts. The chain has TRBV30 and TRBJ1-2, with D unresolved. V was cut by 0 bases and J by 2 bases, with 7 bases left in between. The germline V gene encodes CDR1 GTSNPN and CDR2 SVGIG (reference sequence). The CDR3 loop spans 13 amino acids. The CDR3 loop is CAWSVAINYGYTF. The CDR3 DNA reads TGTGCCTGGAGTGTCGCCATAAACTATGGCTACACCTTC.

This clonotype occurred many times. The rearrangement uses TRBV6-2 or TRBV6-3 and TRBJ1-2; no clear D. The CDR3 covers 16 residues. Trimming took 2 bases from V and 5 from J, leaving 18 bases between them. CDR1 is MNHEY and CDR2 is SVGEGT in the germline V gene. In nucleotides, the CDR3 is TGTGCCAGCAGTTACGTGGGCGCTTATTATTCGTATGGCTACACCTTC. This sequence encodes CASSYVGAYYSYGYTF.

This clonotype was detected a few times. J is TRBJ2-5 and V is TRBV20-1; D may correspond to TRBD1 or TRBD2 (6 bases each). Germline V gene data show CDR1 as DFQATT and CDR2 as SNEGSKA (reference sequence). The CDR3 is made up of 14 amino acids. The germline V and J ends were trimmed by 1 base and 5 bases, with 14 bases remaining between them. CDR3 region: CSARGRGPGETQYF. The CDR3 DNA follows: TGCAGTGCTAGAGGACGGGGGCCAGGGGAGACCCAGTACTTC.

This clonotype was seen only a few times. The chain combines TRBV24-1 with TRBJ2-1; weak D call: TRBD1 (5 bases). Germline V CDR1 and CDR2: KGHDR, SFDVKD. V lost 2 bases to trimming and J lost 2 bases, with 9 bases between them. The CDR3 length is 15 residues. Written as DNA, the CDR3 is TGTGCCACCAGTGATTCTAGGGGCCCCTACAATGAGCAGTTCTTC. This gives the protein CATSDSRGPYNEQFF.

The rearrangement uses TRBV7-2 and TRBJ2-7; the match to TRBD1 covers 9 bases. V dropped 2 bases and J dropped 5; count of bases not matched to a gene: 7. The CDR3 sequence is 15 residues long. Germline V gene data show CDR1 as SGHTA and CDR2 as FQGNSA. Here the CDR3 DNA reads TGTGCCAGCAGCTTAATGGGGACAGGGTGGAACGAGCAGTACTTC. It encodes CASSLMGTGWNEQYF.

This clonotype is labeled as medium-sized. V gene TRBV12-3 or TRBV12-4 combines with J gene TRBJ2-7; tentative D call: TRBD2 (6 bases). CDR3 length: 14 residues. Trimming cost V 6 bases and J 5 bases, with 17 bases left between them. CDR3: CASSPLLAQDEQYF. The CDR3 DNA reads as TGTGCCAGCAGCCCCCTACTAGCTCAGGACGAGCAGTACTTC.

The V gene is TRBV7-2, the J gene TRBJ2-1; 7 bases fit TRBD2. CDR3 size: 14 residues. Trimming cost V 3 bases and J 5 bases; bases outside gene matches: 4. Germline-derived CDR1 and CDR2 are SGHTA and FQGNSA. CDR3 DNA sequence: TGTGCCAGCAGCTTTAGCCGGGGGGACAATGAGCAGTTCTTC. Translating gives CASSFSRGDNEQFF.

The sample holds many counts of this clonotype. J is TRBJ2-1 and V is TRBV10-3; D gene ambiguous. CDR3 size: 13 residues. The V end was cut by 2 bases, the J end by 6 bases, with 8 bases between. Per the germline V gene, CDR1 is ENHRY and CDR2 is SYGVKD. CDR3 nucleotides: TGTGCCATCAGTGAGGTCTCCCCCAATGAGCAGTTCTTC. This encodes CAISEVSPNEQFF.

Only a few counts were recorded for this clonotype. This chain connects TRBV7-9 to TRBJ2-1; tentative D call: TRBD1 (6 bases). Trimming left V 0 bases short and J 6 bases short, with 9 bases between. Germline lookup yields CDR1 SEHNR and CDR2 FQNEAQ (reference sequence). The length of the CDR3 is 14 residues. In nucleotides, the CDR3 is TGTGCCAGCAGCTTAGCGCGAGGGGGCAATGAGCAGTTCTTC. As protein: CASSLARGGNEQFF.

This clonotype has at least ten counts. The CDR3 region has the DNA TGTGCCAGCAGCCCAGGGACTGAGCAGTTCTTC. Translation: CASSPGTEQFF. This sequence joins TRBV11-2 and TRBJ2-1, with D perhaps TRBD1 or TRBD2 (5 bases each). The CDR3 contains 11 residues. The germline V gene encodes CDR1 SGHAT and CDR2 FQNNGV. The V and J ends lost 5 bases and 9 bases respectively, with 8 bases between them.